The 25 T cell receptor beta chains listed next were all sequenced from one sample in a study of molecular identifiers for immune sequencing clone quantification. TCRdb re-called the PCR reads through MiXCR, storing one row per CDR3 protein. The sample yields about half a million distinct CDR3 sequences, about 25% seen once. Sequencing was done on a sample of naive CD8+ T cells from blood, with Jurkat cell RNA spiked in. Subset defined: FACS-sorted CD8+CD4-CCR7+CD45RA+ naive T cells. The source of these receptors is a human donor in good health. Some libraries in this study had Jurkat cell RNA spiked in.

The chain links TRBV14 to TRBJ2-5; weak D call: TRBD1 (7 bases). Trimming cost V 1 base and J 5 bases, with 14 bases left between them. Germline loops: CDR1 SGHDN, CDR2 FVKESK. CDR3 length: 15 amino acids. The CDR3 nucleotides are TGTGCCAGCAGCCAAGCGCGCAGGGGGGCGGAGACCCAGTACTTC. Protein sequence: CASSQARRGAETQYF. The complete variable domain, with remaining parts taken from reference TRBV14 and TRBJ2-5, reads EAGVTQFPSHSVIEKGQTVTLRCDPISGHDNLYWYRRVMGKEIKFLLHFVKESKQDESGMPNNRFLAERTGGTYSTLKVQPAELEDSGVYFCASSQARRGAETQYFGPGTRLLVL.

Ten or more counts support this clonotype. CDR3 coding DNA: TGTGCCAGCAGCCCATTTACAGGGGGCACAGATACGCAGTATTTT. This encodes CASSPFTGGTDTQYF. The rearrangement links TRBV27 to TRBJ2-3, with 7 bases that match TRBD1. This CDR3 contains 15 residues. V shed 6 bases, J shed 1 base, and the junction held 7 bases outside the gene matches. Germline CDR1 reads MNHEY; CDR2 reads SMNVEV (reference sequence).

This clonotype was counted at least ten times. The V call is TRBV2, the J call TRBJ2-3; 10 bases are shared with TRBD2. There are 15 residues in the CDR3. CDR1 SNHLY and CDR2 FYNNEI come from the germline V gene. V lost 7 bases to trimming and J lost 4 bases; unmatched junction nucleotides: 8. The CDR3 nucleotides read TGTGCCAGCACCCAAGCGGGGGGGCACGCAGATACGCAGTATTTT. This sequence encodes CASTQAGGHADTQYF. Full variable domain (outside the CDR3, taken from reference TRBV2 and TRBJ2-3): EPEVTQTPSHQVTQMGQEVILRCVPISNHLYFYWYRQILGQKVEFLVSFYNNEISEKSEIFDDQFSVERPDGSNFTLKIRSTKLEDSAMYFCASTQAGGHADTQYFGPGTRLTVL.

This clonotype was recorded a few times. The chain joins TRBV10-3 to TRBJ2-7, with TRBD1 as a possible D gene (6 bases). V lost 0 bases to trimming and J lost 1 base, with 7 bases between them. The CDR3 length is 14 residues. In germline, CDR1 is ENHRY, CDR2 SYGVKD. CDR3 amino acids: CAISESRGSYEQYF. The CDR3 nucleotides read TGTGCCATCAGTGAGTCGAGGGGGTCCTACGAGCAGTACTTC.

The rearrangement links TRBV6-2 or TRBV6-3 to TRBJ2-1; D gene ambiguous. The CDR3 extends over 13 amino acids. CDR1 and CDR2 from the germline V gene are MNHEY and SVGEGT. Trimming stripped 2 bases from V and 7 bases from J, with 9 bases between. The CDR3 is CASSYPTYNEQFF. The CDR3 DNA follows: TGTGCCAGCAGTTACCCTACTTATAATGAGCAGTTCTTC.

This clonotype was recorded at least ten times. The J gene is TRBJ2-7, the V gene TRBV28; D is ambiguous. The germline V and J ends were trimmed by 6 bases and 3 bases, with 15 bases remaining between them. Germline values: CDR1 MDHEN, CDR2 SYDVKM. This CDR3 comprises 14 residues. CDR3 protein: CASSPDLVGYEQYF. For the CDR3, the DNA is TGTGCCAGCAGCCCCGACCTAGTTGGCTACGAGCAGTACTTC.

The V and J genes are TRBV3-1 and TRBJ2-7; D is perhaps TRBD2 (5 bases). Germline V gene lookup returns CDR1 LGHDT and CDR2 YNNKEL (reference sequence). The CDR3 is made up of 11 amino acids. Trimming left V 4 bases short and J 5 bases short, with 6 bases between. DNA for the CDR3: TGTGCCAGCAGCCCCGGGAACGAGCAGTACTTC. Residues: CASSPGNEQYF.

This clonotype has a handful of counts. The gene calls are TRBV19 and TRBJ1-4; D gene uncertain. Germline-derived CDR1 and CDR2 are LNHDA and SQIVND (reference sequence). The CDR3 loop spans 13 amino acids. V was shortened by 3 bases and J by 11 bases, with 13 bases between the two germline ends. CDR3 in DNA: TGTGCCAGTAGTATTTTAGGCCCGGAGAAACTGTTTTTT. Encoded protein: CASSILGPEKLFF. Based on the CDR3 plus reference TRBV19 and TRBJ1-4, the full variable domain is DGGITQSPKYLFRKEGQNVTLSCEQNLNHDAMYWYRQDPGQGLRLIYYSQIVNDFQKGDIAEGYSVSREKKESFPLTVTSAQKNPTAFYLCASSILGPEKLFFGSGTQLSVL.

As to this clonotype: At one end, the junction sequence differs from germline, possibly due to a read error. The genes are TRBV13 and TRBJ1-6; 7 nucleotides line up with TRBD1. In germline, CDR1 is PRHDT, CDR2 FYEKMQ (reference sequence). The CDR3 extends over 13 amino acids. The CDR3 sequence: CASSSGQNSPLPF. The CDR3, as DNA: TGTGCCAGCAGCTCGGGACAGAATTCCCCCCTCCCCTTT.

V gene TRBV2 combines with J gene TRBJ1-2; D not certain. V lost 6 bases to trimming and J lost 2 bases, with 16 bases between them. The CDR3 runs 15 residues. Germline CDR1 is SNHLY and CDR2 is FYNNEI. The CDR3 coding sequence is TGTGCCAGCAGGGAAACCAGCTATTACAACTATGGCTACACCTTC. The encoded protein is CASRETSYYNYGYTF.

This clonotype was recorded many times. The chain employs TRBV6-2 or TRBV6-3 and TRBJ1-1; D is unclear. With 2 bases removed from V and 4 bases from J, the gap between germline ends came to 8 bases. The germline gives CDR1 MNHEY, CDR2 SVGEGT. The CDR3 totals 13 residues. The CDR3 DNA reads as TGTGCCAGCAGTTACGGGTACGGCACTGAAGCTTTCTTT. Translating gives CASSYGYGTEAFF.

The CDR3 protein is CASSLDTGGYGYTF. DNA of the CDR3: TGTGCCAGCAGTTTAGATACAGGGGGCTATGGCTACACCTTC. The rearrangement links TRBV27 to TRBJ1-2; 8 bases are shared with TRBD1. Per the germline V gene, CDR1 is MNHEY and CDR2 is SMNVEV (reference sequence). CDR3 size: 14 residues. The J segment lost 4 bases and the V segment lost 2 bases, leaving 3 bases of the junction unmatched.

This clonotype was observed a few times. The chain employs TRBV30 and TRBJ2-3, with unresolved D. The CDR3 is made up of 12 amino acids. V lost 5 bases to trimming and J lost 6 bases, with 12 bases between them. CDR1 and CDR2 (germline): GTSNPN, SVGIG (reference sequence). This CDR3 reads CAWAPVSDTQYF. The CDR3 DNA reads TGTGCCTGGGCCCCGGTGAGCGATACGCAGTATTTT.

This rearrangement joins TRBV6-1 to TRBJ1-2, with D uncertain. This CDR3 contains 14 residues. Germline CDR1 is MNHNS and CDR2 is SASEGT. V was trimmed by 7 bases and J by 4 bases, leaving 16 bases between them. In DNA form, the CDR3 reads TGTGCCAGCACAAAAGAGGACGGAAGCTATGGCTACACCTTC. Its translation is CASTKEDGSYGYTF.

This clonotype was counted only a few times. In nucleotides, the CDR3 is TGTGCCAGCAGTGAAATGCCCGTGGGGCCTGAAGCTTTCTTT. Its protein product is CASSEMPVGPEAFF. This rearrangement joins TRBV2 to TRBJ1-1; weak D call: TRBD1 (5 bases). The CDR3 has 14 residues. Trimming cost V 2 bases and J 6 bases, with 13 bases left between them. Germline CDR1 SNHLY, CDR2 FYNNEI.

This clonotype has a count of ten or more. The gene calls are TRBV29-1 and TRBJ1-5; D remains ambiguous. This CDR3 is built from 18 residues. Germline V gene lookup returns CDR1 SQVTM and CDR2 ANQGSEA. Trimming stripped 0 bases from V and 7 bases from J, with 25 bases between. CDR3 region: CSVEDKARAPEGSQPQHF. The CDR3 nucleotides are TGCAGCGTTGAAGATAAAGCTCGAGCCCCAGAGGGTAGCCAGCCCCAGCATTTT.

A few counts support this clonotype. The V call is TRBV2, the J call TRBJ2-7, with 13 nucleotides matching TRBD2. This CDR3 contains 16 residues. CDR1 and CDR2 from the germline V gene are SNHLY and FYNNEI. The J segment lost 4 bases and the V segment lost 5 bases, leaving 8 bases of the junction unmatched. The CDR3 DNA reads as TGTGCCAGCAGTATATCCGGGACTAGCGGGATTTACGAGCAGTACTTC. The encoded protein is CASSISGTSGIYEQYF. Together with reference TRBV2 and TRBJ2-7, the CDR3 gives the full variable domain: EPEVTQTPSHQVTQMGQEVILRCVPISNHLYFYWYRQILGQKVEFLVSFYNNEISEKSEIFDDQFSVERPDGSNFTLKIRSTKLEDSAMYFCASSISGTSGIYEQYFGPGTRLTVT.

Notes on this clonotype: At one of its ends the junction is not consistent with the germline gene, which may arise from a read error. V gene TRBV27 combines with J gene TRBJ2-3; maybe TRBD2 (5 bases). The CDR3 spans 13 residues. Per the germline V gene, CDR1 is MNHEY and CDR2 is SMNVEV (reference sequence). Written as DNA, the CDR3 is TGTGCCAGCAGTCCCCACCGGGGAGCTACGCCGTATTTT. It yields the protein CASSPHRGATPYF.

V usage is TRBV25-1 and J usage is TRBJ1-1; no clear D gene. The germline V and J ends were trimmed by 4 bases and 4 bases, with 10 bases remaining between them. This CDR3 contains 13 residues. Looked up from germline, CDR1 is MGHDK and CDR2 is SYGVNS. CDR3 residues: CASSVSRSTEAFF. CDR3 in DNA: TGTGCCAGCAGTGTTTCCCGATCCACTGAAGCTTTCTTT.

This sequence joins TRBV2 and TRBJ2-7, with D possibly being TRBD2 (5 bases). The CDR3 runs 13 residues. V lost 6 bases, J lost 4 bases, and 13 bases lay in between. In germline, CDR1 is SNHLY, CDR2 FYNNEI. The DNA for the CDR3 is TGTGCCAGCAGAACCGGGGTTGGGTACGAGCAGTACTTC. Protein sequence: CASRTGVGYEQYF. The full variable domain, in which reference TRBV2 and TRBJ2-7 provide the parts outside the CDR3, is EPEVTQTPSHQVTQMGQEVILRCVPISNHLYFYWYRQILGQKVEFLVSFYNNEISEKSEIFDDQFSVERPDGSNFTLKIRSTKLEDSAMYFCASRTGVGYEQYFGPGTRLTVT.

Turning to this clonotype: A much bigger clone sits one base away, suggesting this may be a read error. J is TRBJ2-7 and V is TRBV4-3; 9 positions match TRBD1. The CDR3 is made up of 15 amino acids. From germline, CDR1 is LGHNA and CDR2 YSLEER. V lost 2 bases to trimming and J lost 6 bases; unmatched junction nucleotides: 8. The CDR3 spells CASSQQRDRVREQYF. CDR3 sequence (DNA): TGCGCCAGCAGCCAACAACGGGACAGGGTTCGCGAGCAGTACTTC.

The table lists this clonotype with many counts. As DNA, the CDR3 is TGCAGCGTTCGGGTCAGACCACGGGCTGAAGCTTTCTTT. Translation gives CSVRVRPRAEAFF. V gene TRBV29-1 combines with J gene TRBJ1-1; D not resolved. This CDR3 comprises 13 residues. V lost 5 bases to trimming and J lost 6 bases, with 16 bases between them. Germline V lookup: CDR1 SQVTM, CDR2 ANQGSEA.

The chain recombines TRBV24-1 with TRBJ2-3; perhaps D is TRBD1 or TRBD2 (5 bases each). Trimming took off 3 bases at V and 2 bases at J, with 26 bases between the two ends. CDR3 length: 20 residues. The V gene's germline CDR1 is KGHDR and CDR2 SFDVKD. CDR3 DNA sequence: TGTGCCACCAGTGATAACACAATTCACCGGGACCAGAAAAACACAGATACGCAGTATTTT. Translating it yields CATSDNTIHRDQKNTDTQYF.

This clonotype has ten or more counts. The chain employs TRBV7-6 and TRBJ2-7, with 11 bases aligning to TRBD1. Trimming took 5 bases from V and 7 from J; bases not matched to a gene: 13. Per the germline V gene, CDR1 is SGHVS and CDR2 is FNYEAQ. The CDR3 sequence is 16 residues long. CDR3 sequence reads: CASSPVLGDRGSEQYF. The CDR3 DNA is TGTGCCAGCAGCCCCGTTCTGGGGGACAGGGGGAGTGAGCAGTACTTC.

The chain uses TRBV7-2 and TRBJ1-4; D may be TRBD1 (5 bases). Trimming removed 7 bases at V and 0 bases at J, with 15 bases between. This CDR3 has 16 amino acids. Germline CDR1 SGHTA, CDR2 FQGNSA. The DNA for the CDR3 is TGTGCCAGCACCATGGGGGGTTTTACAACTAATGAAAAACTGTTTTTT. Its translation: CASTMGGFTTNEKLFF.